Detailed here is one T cell receptor beta chain. Its matching antigen is unknown. The data derive from a study of beta chain features in type 1 diabetes. Study-wide findings and caveats: Insertions at VDJ junctions were less frequent in type 1 diabetes patients. These patients also deleted more nucleotides at the same junctions. The question of HLA type influencing TCRB rearrangement was one that remained unresolved here. Comparison showed that naive, central memory and Treg TCRB repertoires appeared more similar among patients than among healthy donors.

CDR1 is MGHDK, CDR2 SYGVNS, per germline. The CDR3 length is 13 residues. Trimming removed 7 bases at V and 3 bases at J, with 9 bases between. Every isolated RNA sample was fully reverse transcribed, so sequencing captured expressed TCRB transcripts. An average approximately 4 million reads came from naive, central memory and regulatory T cell samples. Produced via immunoSEQ multiplex PCR; TCRdb's table is partial and in-frame only. The sample has roughly 150,000 clones, 11% seen once. The TCR sequence derives from a man aged 18 to 29 in good health. Source material: central memory CD4+ T cells from blood. This chain joins TRBV25-1 and TRBJ2-2; TRBD2 is a possible D gene (6 bases). The CDR3 sequence is CASNKRDTGELFF. Written as DNA, the CDR3 is TGTGCCAGCAATAAGCGGGACACCGGGGAGCTGTTTTTT. The full variable domain, in which reference TRBV25-1 and TRBJ2-2 provide the parts outside the CDR3, is EADIYQTPRYLVIGTGKKITLECSQTMGHDKMYWYQQDPGMELHLIHYSYGVNSTEKGDLSSESTVSRIRTEHFPLTLESARPSHTSQYLCASNKRDTGELFFGEGSRLTVL.